This T cell receptor beta chain comes out of a study of cytomegalovirus exposure and HLA in healthy donors. Study results and caveats: Later on, an analysis showed TCR association rates differing by HLA locus, with DRB1 the most and HLA-C the fewest. The records held CMV serostatus as the only immune exposure information. About 87% or about 30% of the time was how often most TCR beta V segments were productive, according to an earlier analysis. Follow-up analysis later connected one missense variant in DCLRE1C with trimming of TCR beta V- and J-genes.

Details on this clone: Antigen: not known.

The PCR used 60 Vbeta and 13 Jbeta primers. The table came from immunoSEQ multiplex PCR; TCRdb's copy has only in-frame clones and leaves some out. This sample contains 150,000 to 200,000 clones. CDR3 length: 15 amino acids. Germline trimming cut 3 bases from V and 6 bases from J; bases unmatched to any gene: 6. The germline V gene encodes CDR1 MGHDK and CDR2 SYGVNS. What was sequenced was PBMCs. The chain links TRBV25-1 to TRBJ2-2; TRBD1 matches 8 bases. This sequence was found in a man in his thirties or forties in good health and CMV-seronegative. This chain's CDR3 is CASSDFTGGPGELFF. DNA for the CDR3: TGTGCCAGCAGTGACTTTACAGGGGGTCCCGGGGAGCTGTTTTTT.